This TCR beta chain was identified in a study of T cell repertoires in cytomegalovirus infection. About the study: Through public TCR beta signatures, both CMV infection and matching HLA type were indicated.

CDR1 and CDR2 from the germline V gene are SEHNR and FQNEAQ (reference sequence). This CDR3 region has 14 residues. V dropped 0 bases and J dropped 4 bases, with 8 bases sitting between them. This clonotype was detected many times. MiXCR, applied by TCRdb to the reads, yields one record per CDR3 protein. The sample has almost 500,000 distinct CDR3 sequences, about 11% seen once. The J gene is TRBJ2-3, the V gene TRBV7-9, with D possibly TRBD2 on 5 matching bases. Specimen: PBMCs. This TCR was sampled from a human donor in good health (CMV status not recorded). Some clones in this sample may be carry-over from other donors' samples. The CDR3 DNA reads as TGTGCCAGCAGCTTAGCGGGAGCGGCAGATACGCAGTATTTT. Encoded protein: CASSLAGAADTQYF.